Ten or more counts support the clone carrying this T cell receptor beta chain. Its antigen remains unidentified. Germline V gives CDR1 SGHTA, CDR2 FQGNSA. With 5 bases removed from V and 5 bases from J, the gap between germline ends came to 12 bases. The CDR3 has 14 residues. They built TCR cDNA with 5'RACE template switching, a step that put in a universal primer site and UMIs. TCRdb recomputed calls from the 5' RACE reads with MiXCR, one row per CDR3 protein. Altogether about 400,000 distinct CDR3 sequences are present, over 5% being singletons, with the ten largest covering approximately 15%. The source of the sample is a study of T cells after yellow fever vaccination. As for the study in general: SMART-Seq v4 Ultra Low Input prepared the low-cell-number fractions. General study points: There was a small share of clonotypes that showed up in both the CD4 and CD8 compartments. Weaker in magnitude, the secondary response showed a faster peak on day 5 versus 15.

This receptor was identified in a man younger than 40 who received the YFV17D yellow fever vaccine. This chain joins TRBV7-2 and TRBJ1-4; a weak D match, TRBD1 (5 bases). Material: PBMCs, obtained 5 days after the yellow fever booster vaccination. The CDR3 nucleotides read TGTGCCAGCAGCCTCGACAGTGGGAATGAAAAACTGTTTTTT. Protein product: CASSLDSGNEKLFF.